These 27 T cell receptor beta chains were sequenced from one sample in a study of T cell responses to AZD1222 COVID-19 vaccine. The data were produced by immunoSEQ multiplex PCR, yet TCRdb's version contains in-frame clones alone and is incomplete. The sample records 30,000 to 35,000 clones, over 75% being singletons. The material was peripheral blood, obtained 28 days after the second AZD1222 dose. The receptors here all came from an adult who received the AZD1222 COVID-19 vaccine.

The gene calls are TRBV4-2 and TRBJ2-7; TRBD2 matches 8 bases. The CDR3 runs 15 residues. CDR1 is LGHNA, CDR2 YNFKEQ, per germline. V shed 3 bases, J shed 6 bases, and the junction held 10 bases outside the gene matches. The CDR3 nucleotides read TGTGCCAGCAGCCAGCACGGGACTAGGGGGGTCGAGCAGTACTTC. Translated, it gives CASSQHGTRGVEQYF.

This chain links TRBV6-6 with TRBJ1-2; D is possibly TRBD1 (5 bases). CDR3 length: 13 amino acids. V lost 3 bases and J 8 bases, leaving 13 bases between the germline ends. Germline lookup yields CDR1 MNHNY and CDR2 SVGAGI (reference sequence). CDR3 in DNA: TGTGCCAGCAGTTATATCCAGGGTCAGGGCTACACCTTC. Translating gives CASSYIQGQGYTF.

This chain joins TRBV5-6 and TRBJ2-7; a weak D match, TRBD2 (5 bases). V lost 2 bases, J lost 3 bases, and 6 bases lay in between. The CDR3 covers 12 residues. Germline CDR1 reads SGHDT; CDR2 reads YYEEEE. The CDR3 nucleotides read TGTGCCAGCAGCTTACGGGACTACGAGCAGTACTTC. It specifies CASSLRDYEQYF.

This chain uses TRBV27 with TRBJ2-5; TRBD1 aligns across 8 bases. The CDR3 contains 19 residues. Germline V CDR1 and CDR2: MNHEY, SMNVEV (reference sequence). V lost 2 bases and J lost 1; bases outside the gene matches: 15. CDR3 sequence reads: CASSLDAGQGFSRQETQYF. In DNA, the CDR3 is TGTGCCAGCAGTTTAGATGCTGGACAGGGATTCTCGCGCCAAGAGACCCAGTACTTC.

J is TRBJ2-2 and V is TRBV2, with TRBD1 matching over 10 bases. The CDR3 covers 17 residues. Germline lookup yields CDR1 SNHLY and CDR2 FYNNEI. Trimming removed 6 bases from V and 5 bases from J; junction bases left unmatched: 12. The CDR3 DNA reads as TGTGCCAGCAGGGGACAGGGGCGGGTTCTGTATACCGGGGAGCTGTTTTTT. Protein sequence: CASRGQGRVLYTGELFF.

CDR3 sequence: CASSFDNYGYTF. Here the CDR3 DNA reads TGTGCCAGCAGTTTCGACAACTATGGCTACACCTTC. V usage is TRBV12-3 or TRBV12-4 and J usage is TRBJ1-2; D remains unclear. Between the trimmed V and J ends, which lost 3 bases and 2 bases, there was a span of 4 bases. The CDR3 sequence is 12 residues long.

The chain combines TRBV3-1 (or the pseudogene TRBV3-2) with TRBJ2-2; 7 nucleotides align to TRBD1. V lost 1 base, J lost 7 bases, and 15 bases stayed unmatched. The CDR3 contains 18 residues. The V gene's germline CDR1 is LGHDT and CDR2 YNNKEL (reference sequence). DNA of the CDR3: TGTGCCAGCAGCCAAGGAGGCATGGTGACAGGGATGGGCGGGGAGCTGTTTTTT. This codes for CASSQGGMVTGMGGELFF.

V gene TRBV28 combines with J gene TRBJ1-6; TRBD1 is a possible D gene (5 bases). V was clipped by 4 bases and J by 10 bases, with 26 bases between them. CDR1 is MDHEN and CDR2 is SYDVKM in the germline V gene. The CDR3 runs 18 residues. Written as DNA, the CDR3 is TGTGCCAGCAGTTCCTCCCCCGGGTCCTGGGGGGAGGAATCACCCCTCCACTTT. This codes for CASSSSPGSWGEESPLHF.

The rearrangement joins TRBV6-6 to TRBJ2-5; no reliable D call. CDR3 length equals 11 residues. Germline V CDR1 and CDR2: MNHNY, SVGAGI (reference sequence). Trimming took 3 bases from V and 3 from J, leaving 2 bases between them. The CDR3 nucleotides read TGTGCCAGCAGTTATAAAGAGACCCAGTACTTC. This codes for CASSYKETQYF.

The genes are TRBV14 and TRBJ2-3; either TRBD1 or TRBD2 may fit D (5 bases each). Germline V gene data show CDR1 as SGHDN and CDR2 as FVKESK. The CDR3 loop spans 16 amino acids. Trimming took off 4 bases at V and 9 bases at J, with 23 bases between the two ends. This CDR3 is CASSLISVWGEGTQYF. CDR3 DNA sequence: TGTGCCAGCAGCCTTATCAGTGTCTGGGGAGAGGGGACGCAGTATTTT.

The rearrangement uses TRBV6-5 and TRBJ1-1; the match to TRBD1 covers 8 bases. V trimming: 0 bases; J trimming: 8 bases; junction bases outside the gene matches: 5. This CDR3 region has 14 residues. The germline V gene has CDR1 MNHEY and CDR2 SVGAGI. The CDR3 DNA reads as TGTGCCAGCAGTTACTCGGGCAGGGGGCCCGAAGCTTTCTTT. It yields the protein CASSYSGRGPEAFF.

The chain joins TRBV12-3 or TRBV12-4 to TRBJ2-7, with no clear D. This CDR3 comprises 13 residues. V was clipped by 5 bases and J by 2 bases, with 10 bases between them. CDR3 sequence: CASSQHRAYEQYF. DNA for the CDR3: TGTGCCAGCAGTCAACACCGTGCCTACGAGCAGTACTTC.

The chain recombines TRBV11-3 with TRBJ2-3, with TRBD1 matching 9 bases. The CDR3 contains 15 residues. CDR1 SGHNT and CDR2 YENEEA come from the germline V gene. Trimming removed 5 bases from V and 3 bases from J; junction bases left unmatched: 6. CDR3 amino acids: CASSPRQGGTDTQYF. The DNA for the CDR3 is TGTGCCAGCAGCCCCAGACAGGGGGGAACAGATACGCAGTATTTT.

The chain employs TRBV5-1 and TRBJ2-3; a weak D match, TRBD1 (6 bases). V lost 0 bases and J lost 3, with 11 bases in between. This CDR3 has 15 residues. Germline values: CDR1 SGHRS, CDR2 YFSETQ. CDR3 region: CASSLGTGRTDTQYF. The CDR3 DNA sequence: TGCGCCAGCAGCTTGGGAACAGGGCGGACAGATACGCAGTATTTT.

The gene calls are TRBV7-6 and TRBJ2-5; no clear D gene. Deletions cut 0 bases from V and 7 bases from J, with 9 bases between. Per germline, CDR1 SGHVS and CDR2 FNYEAQ. The CDR3 spans 13 residues. The CDR3 sequence: CASSLAEKGTQYF. CDR3 bases: TGTGCCAGCAGCTTAGCTGAGAAGGGGACCCAGTACTTC.

The chain is built from TRBV28 and TRBJ1-2, with D unresolved. The V end lost 7 bases, the J end lost 8 bases, and 17 bases lay between the germline ends. Germline values: CDR1 MDHEN, CDR2 SYDVKM. CDR3 length: 13 amino acids. The CDR3 here is CASTFGGSWGYTF. The DNA of the CDR3 is TGTGCCAGCACCTTCGGTGGATCTTGGGGCTACACCTTC.

The chain is built from TRBV6-5 and TRBJ1-2; a weak D match, TRBD1 (5 bases). This CDR3 has 15 amino acids. The germline V gene has CDR1 MNHEY and CDR2 SVGAGI. Deletions cut 5 bases from V and 4 bases from J, with 17 bases between. The CDR3, as DNA: TGTGCCAGCAGTCAGGGACGCCTTGGGATCTATGGCTACACCTTC. Its translation: CASSQGRLGIYGYTF.

The chain recombines TRBV11-3 with TRBJ2-1, with 12 positions matching TRBD2. CDR3 length: 15 residues. The J segment lost 6 bases and the V segment lost 4 bases, leaving 4 bases of the junction unmatched. CDR1 SGHNT and CDR2 YENEEA come from the germline V gene. The CDR3 DNA reads TGTGCCAGCAGCTATTCTAGCGGGGGGGCCAATGAGCAGTTCTTC. This translates into CASSYSSGGANEQFF.

This clone has only one observation. The V and J genes are TRBV5-1 and TRBJ2-2, with TRBD1 as a possible D gene (6 bases). Trimming shortened V by 7 bases and J by 1 base, and 11 bases separated the two germline ends. The V gene's germline CDR1 is SGHRS and CDR2 YFSETQ. The CDR3 is 14 residues long. The CDR3: CASGTSVNTGELFF. The DNA for the CDR3 is TGCGCCAGCGGGACATCGGTGAACACCGGGGAGCTGTTTTTT. Full variable domain (missing parts from reference TRBV5-1 and TRBJ2-2): KAGVTQTPRYLIKTRGQQVTLSCSPISGHRSVSWYQQTPGQGLQFLFEYFSETQRNKGNFPGRFSGRQFSNSRSEMNVSTLELGDSALYLCASGTSVNTGELFFGEGSRLTVL.

V is TRBV7-8 and J is TRBJ2-1; TRBD2 matches 15 bases. The trim removed 3 bases at V and 14 bases at J, leaving 5 bases unmatched. The CDR3 is 14 residues long. Germline V gene data show CDR1 as SGHVS and CDR2 as FQNEAQ. The CDR3 nucleotides read TGTGCCAGCAGCTTGACGGGACTAGCGGGGGGTGAGTTCTTC. Translating it yields CASSLTGLAGGEFF.

The chain links TRBV27 to TRBJ2-2; perhaps TRBD1 as D (6 bases). Germline loops: CDR1 MNHEY, CDR2 SMNVEV (reference sequence). V was clipped by 6 bases and J by 5 bases, with 10 bases between them. The CDR3 sequence is 13 residues long. The CDR3 protein is CASRRTGTGELFF. The CDR3 DNA sequence: TGTGCCAGCAGAAGAACAGGGACCGGGGAGCTGTTTTTT.

This chain links TRBV29-1 with TRBJ1-2; D may be TRBD1 (6 bases). V lost 4 bases and J lost 8, with 14 bases in between. This CDR3 contains 12 residues. The germline gives CDR1 SQVTM, CDR2 ANQGSEA. This chain's CDR3 is CSVAYRVGGYTF. In DNA, the CDR3 is TGCAGCGTTGCCTACAGGGTAGGAGGCTACACCTTC.

V usage is TRBV6-6 and J usage is TRBJ1-2; TRBD1 matches 11 bases. The trim removed 5 bases at V and 5 bases at J, leaving 10 bases unmatched. There are 16 residues in the CDR3. Germline CDR1 is MNHNY and CDR2 is SVGAGI (reference sequence). Here the CDR3 reads CASSMGQGGLVYGYTF. CDR3 nucleotides: TGTGCCAGCAGTATGGGACAGGGGGGTTTGGTATATGGCTACACCTTC.

The rearrangement joins TRBV6-5 to TRBJ2-7; 8 bases fit TRBD1. V was clipped by 0 bases and J by 4 bases; unmatched bases: 5. Germline CDR1 and CDR2: MNHEY and SVGAGI. The CDR3 spans 15 residues. The chain's CDR3 is CASSYSLQGAYEQYF. In DNA, the CDR3 is TGTGCCAGCAGTTACTCGTTGCAGGGGGCTTACGAGCAGTACTTC.

In nucleotides, the CDR3 is TGTGCCAGTAGTTCCAGACGATACGAGCAGTACTTC. This codes for CASSSRRYEQYF. This chain joins TRBV19 and TRBJ2-7; D is unclear. CDR3 size: 12 residues. Trimming cost V 5 bases and J 4 bases, with 9 bases left between them. Looked up from germline, CDR1 is LNHDA and CDR2 is SQIVND (reference sequence).

The chain combines TRBV15 with TRBJ1-1; TRBD1 might be the D (5 bases). V lost 3 bases and J lost 1, with 15 bases in between. The CDR3 contains 16 residues. Looked up from germline, CDR1 is LNHNV and CDR2 is YYDKDF (reference sequence). CDR3: CATSRSLGGRNTEAFF. For the CDR3, the DNA is TGTGCCACCAGCAGGTCACTTGGGGGTAGGAACACTGAAGCTTTCTTT. Drawing the rest from reference TRBV15 and TRBJ1-1, the complete variable domain is DAMVIQNPRYQVTQFGKPVTLSCSQTLNHNVMYWYQQKSSQAPKLLFHYYDKDFNNEADTPDNFQSRRPNTSFCFLDIRSPGLGDTAMYLCATSRSLGGRNTEAFFGQGTRLTVV.

The V call is TRBV7-2, the J call TRBJ1-1, with D unclear. This CDR3 region has 13 residues. Deletions cut 5 bases from V and 4 bases from J, with 11 bases between. CDR1 and CDR2 from the germline V gene are SGHTA and FQGNSA. The CDR3 reads CASSQSTFTEAFF. DNA for the CDR3: TGTGCCAGCAGCCAATCTACGTTCACTGAAGCTTTCTTT.